This T cell receptor beta chain was recorded in a study of read filtering for tumor transcriptome and immune sequencing. About the research overall: Among patients, 17 to 20 were male and more than 13 female, aged 47 to 80 (mean about 72). IR-seq gave about 3.5 to 11 million TCR reads per sample; RNA-seq gave roughly 80 to 1273.

This clonotype was seen at least ten times. Its antigen is currently unknown. Findings of the study overall: Correlation between methods rose after single-read clonotypes were removed.

The CDR3 covers 14 residues. Germline V gives CDR1 SGHTA, CDR2 FQGNSA. Trimming took off 5 bases at V and 0 bases at J, with 9 bases between the two ends. The library was built from around 0.4 ug RNA with molecular barcoded adaptors for alpha/delta and beta/gamma chains. Each CDR3 protein is one row after TCRdb ran MiXCR on the reads. The data hold approximately 58,000 distinct CDR3 sequences, with roughly 19% observed a single time. This TCR was sampled from a donor aged 40 or older with multiple myeloma. Specimen: a population of CD138-negative cells sorted from bone marrow. V gene TRBV7-2 combines with J gene TRBJ2-3; a weak D match, TRBD2 (5 bases). CDR3 loop: CASSAGLSTDTQYF. The CDR3 bases are TGTGCCAGCAGCGCGGGTTTGAGCACAGATACGCAGTATTTT.